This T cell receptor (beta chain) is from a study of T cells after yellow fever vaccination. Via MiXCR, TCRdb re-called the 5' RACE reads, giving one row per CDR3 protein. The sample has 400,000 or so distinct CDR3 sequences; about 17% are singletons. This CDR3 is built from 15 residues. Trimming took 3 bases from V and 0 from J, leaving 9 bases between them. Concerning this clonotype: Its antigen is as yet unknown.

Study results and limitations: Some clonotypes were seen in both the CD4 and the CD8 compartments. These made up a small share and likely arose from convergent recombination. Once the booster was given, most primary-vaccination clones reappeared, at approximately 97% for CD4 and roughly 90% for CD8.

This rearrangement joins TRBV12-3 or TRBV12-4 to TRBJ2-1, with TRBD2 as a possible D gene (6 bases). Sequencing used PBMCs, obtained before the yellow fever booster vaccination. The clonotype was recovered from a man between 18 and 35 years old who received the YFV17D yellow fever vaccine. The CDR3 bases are TGTGCCAGCAGTTTCCGGGACTCCTCCTACAATGAGCAGTTCTTC. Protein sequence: CASSFRDSSYNEQFF.